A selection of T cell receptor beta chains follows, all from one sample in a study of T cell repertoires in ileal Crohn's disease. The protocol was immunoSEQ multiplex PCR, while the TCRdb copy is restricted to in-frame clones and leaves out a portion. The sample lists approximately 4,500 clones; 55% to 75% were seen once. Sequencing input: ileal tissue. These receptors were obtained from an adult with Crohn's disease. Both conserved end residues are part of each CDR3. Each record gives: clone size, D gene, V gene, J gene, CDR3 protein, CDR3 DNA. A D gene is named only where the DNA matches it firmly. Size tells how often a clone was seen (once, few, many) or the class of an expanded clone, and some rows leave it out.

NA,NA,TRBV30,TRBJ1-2,CAWETEGDGYTF,TGTGCCTGGGAAACGGAGGGCGATGGCTACACCTTC
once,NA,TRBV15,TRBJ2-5,CATSLLAGHETQYF,TGTGCCACCAGCCTTCTGGCGGGGCATGAGACCCAGTACTTC
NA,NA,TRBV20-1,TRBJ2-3,CSWGETDTQYF,TGCAGTTGGGGGGAAACAGATACGCAGTATTTT
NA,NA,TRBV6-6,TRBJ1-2,CASSYWAGYTF,TGTGCCAGCAGTTACTGGGCTGGCTACACCTTC
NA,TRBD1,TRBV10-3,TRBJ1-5,CAVSEGTGESRPQHF,TGTGCCGTCAGTGAGGGGACAGGGGAATCGAGGCCCCAGCATTTT
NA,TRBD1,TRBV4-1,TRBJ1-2,CASSQDRDSRNGGYTF,TGCGCCAGCAGCCAAGATAGGGACAGCCGAAACGGGGGCTACACCTTC
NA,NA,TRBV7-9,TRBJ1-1,CASSLMNTEAFF,TGTGCCAGCAGCCTTATGAACACTGAAGCTTTCTTT
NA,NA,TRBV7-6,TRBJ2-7,CASSLSRDYEQYF,TGTGCCAGCAGCTTATCACGAGACTACGAGCAGTACTTC
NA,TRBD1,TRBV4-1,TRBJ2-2,CASSQWTGSNTGELFF,TGCGCCAGCAGCCAATGGACAGGGTCGAACACCGGGGAGCTGTTTTTT
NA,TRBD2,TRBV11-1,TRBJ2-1,CASSLRTSGAYFSYNEQFF,TGTGCCAGCAGTCTTCGGACTAGCGGGGCCTACTTCTCCTACAATGAGCAGTTCTTC
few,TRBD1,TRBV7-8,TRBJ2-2,CASSHQGAGELFF,TGTGCCAGCAGCCATCAGGGGGCCGGGGAGCTGTTTTTT
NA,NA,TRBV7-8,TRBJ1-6,CASSLSRAVNSPLHF,TGTGCCAGCAGCTTAAGTCGGGCAGTTAATTCACCCCTCCACTTT
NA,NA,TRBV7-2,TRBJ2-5,CASSLGWPGATQYF,TGTGCCAGCAGCCTTGGATGGCCGGGGGCGACCCAGTACTTC
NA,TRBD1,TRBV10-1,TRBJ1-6,CASSAGQDNSPLHF,TGCGCCAGCAGTGCCGGACAGGATAATTCACCCCTCCACTTT
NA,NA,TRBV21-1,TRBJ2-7,CASSSRLAGSEYEQYF,TGTGCCAGCAGCTCCCGACTAGCCGGCTCGGAATACGAGCAGTACTTC
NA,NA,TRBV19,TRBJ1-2,CASSPSLAVEVYGYTF,TGTGCCAGTAGTCCATCTCTTGCCGTCGAGGTCTATGGCTACACCTTC
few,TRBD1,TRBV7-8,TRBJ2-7,CASSSLTTGGSYEQYF,TGTGCCAGCAGCTCCCTAACGACAGGGGGCTCCTACGAGCAGTACTTC
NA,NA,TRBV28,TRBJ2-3,CASSSRDPRAGTDTQYF,TGTGCCAGCAGCTCTCGGGACCCTCGTGCCGGCACAGATACGCAGTATTTT
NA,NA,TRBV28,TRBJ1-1,CASGGSSNTEAFF,TGTGCCAGCGGGGGGTCCTCGAACACTGAAGCTTTCTTT
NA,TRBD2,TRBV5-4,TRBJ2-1,CASTSGGSGGWSYNEQFF,TGTGCCAGCACCAGTGGGGGTAGCGGGGGCTGGTCCTACAATGAGCAGTTCTTC
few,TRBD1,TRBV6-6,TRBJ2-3,CASSPTGEDTQYF,TGTGCCAGCAGCCCCACAGGGGAAGATACGCAGTATTTT
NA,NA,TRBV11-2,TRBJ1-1,CASSGRGEGEGTEAFF,TGTGCCAGCAGCGGCCGCGGTGAGGGGGAGGGCACTGAAGCTTTCTTT
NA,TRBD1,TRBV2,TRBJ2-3,CASRGQEDTQYF,TGTGCCAGCAGGGGACAGGAAGATACGCAGTATTTT